This T cell receptor (beta chain) was observed in a study of human CD4 T cells and Enterobacteriaceae (dated by TCRdb to 2018 to 2021). Study-level results and caveats: The only basis for inferring the reactivity of ex vivo clonotypes was matching nucleotide sequences to CFSE-low cultures from the same donors. In ex vivo samples, clonotypes with broad cross-reactivity seemed more expanded than specific clonotypes, as 11 of 19 and about 65% of the roughly 35 fell within the top 5%.

Deep-level sequencing, with a detection sensitivity of one cell in 200,000, was applied to the ex vivo total memory CD4+ samples. The QIAamp DNA Micro Kit was used to extract genomic DNA from cell pellets, and spectrophotometry was used to check the DNA quantity and purity. The immunoSEQ multiplex PCR assay was used to amplify TCR Vbeta CDR3 regions. The Illumina HiSeq platform was used to sequence the amplicons. The retrieved sequences were 87 nucleotides in length and included the CDR3 region. In the original analysis: A clonotype was defined as a unique productive TCR Vbeta nucleotide sequence and was quantified by productive template frequency from ImmunoSEQ Analyzer V3.0. A threshold set at the top 5th percentile of each frequency-ranked repertoire was used to define expanded clonotypes. Repertoire overlap was calculated as Chao-Jaccard using the R package fossil and displayed by nonmetric multidimensional scaling using the R package MASS. TCRdb limited this immuneACCESS table to in-frame rearrangements with V and J called. A share of clones is missing; checked studies link under half to unresolved V genes, and the rest is unexplained. V, J and clone size reflect that table, while D and trimming were determined from the DNA. Here the sample has roughly 28,000 clones; 80% to 90% occur a single time. Over 0.9% of the sample lies in the top ten.

The CDR3 goes from the cysteine to the phenylalanine over 16 residues. Only the CDR3 part of the read is kept: 48 bases, read in frame from the first base. Via the germline V gene (reference sequence), CDR1 is SEHNR and CDR2 FQNEAQ. Comments on this clone: What this receptor recognizes is not known. One end of the junction fails to match germline, which may point to a read error.

Memory CD4+ T cells, defined as all CD4+ cells other than CD45RA+CCR7+CD95- naive cells, were FACS-sorted on a FACSAria III to a purity of over 98%. Blood from healthy donors was obtained from blood donation centers in Switzerland. Positive selection with CD4 and CD14 magnetic microbeads was used to enrich total CD4+ T cells and monocytes. CD8+, CD14+, CD16+, CD56+, CD19+ and CD25-bright cells were excluded prior to sorting. To assess in vivo expansion of bacteria-reactive clonotypes, total memory CD4+ T cells from two blood donors were sequenced directly ex vivo. Peripheral blood mononuclear cells were isolated from donor blood using Ficoll-Paque Plus.

The origin of this receptor is a human donor in good health. Input material: memory CD4+ T cells from blood. The cell subset or site label, as the study defines it: total memory CD4 T cells sorted directly ex vivo, unstimulated. The chain was built from TRBV7-9 and TRBJ1-3; the D gene cannot be resolved reliably. The DNA sequence is given as TGTGCCAGCAGCATAGCCTCTGGACTAGCTGGAAACACCATATATTTT. It specifies CASSIASGLAGNTIYF. Beyond the CDR3, the reference TRBV7-9 and TRBJ1-3 genes provide the residues; the full variable domain reads: DTGVSQNPRHKITKRGQNVTFRCDPISEHNRLYWYRQTLGQGPEFLTYFQNEAQLEKSRLLSDRFSAERPKGSFSTLEIQRTEQGDSAMYLCASSIASGLAGNTIYFGEGSWLTVV.